These 16 T cell receptor beta chains share one sample of origin, sequenced in a study of T-cell reconstitution after alpha-beta-depleted transplantation in children. The authors prepared the TCRbeta library with unique molecular identifiers. MiXCR, applied by TCRdb to the PCR reads, yields one record per CDR3 protein. The table lists roughly 570,000 distinct CDR3 sequences, 25% to 30% of them singletons. The starting material was PBMCs, obtained before TCRalphabeta/CD19-depleted stem cell transplant. The source of these receptors is a boy less than two years old with Wiskott-Aldrich syndrome, due to receive a stem cell transplant.

This clonotype was observed a few times. The V call is TRBV27, the J call TRBJ2-3, with D unclear. This CDR3 is built from 13 residues. Germline V gene lookup returns CDR1 MNHEY and CDR2 SMNVEV (reference sequence). Between the trimmed V and J ends, which lost 5 bases and 4 bases, there was a span of 10 bases. CDR3: CASSRLRADTQYF. DNA for the CDR3: TGTGCCAGCAGTCGGCTGAGAGCAGATACGCAGTATTTT.

The rearrangement joins TRBV7-8 to TRBJ1-5; 7 bases line up with TRBD1. J gave up 1 base and V 5 bases, and 11 bases lay outside the gene matches. The CDR3 has 17 residues. Germline V gene data show CDR1 as SGHVS and CDR2 as FQNEAQ. The CDR3 nucleotides are TGTGCCAGCAGCCGAGAAGGGACAGTTCAAAGCAATCAGCCCCAGCATTTT. This codes for CASSREGTVQSNQPQHF.

This clonotype appeared a few times. V is TRBV5-1 and J is TRBJ2-7; TRBD2 matches at 10 bases. Looked up from germline, CDR1 is SGHRS and CDR2 is YFSETQ. The CDR3 runs 17 residues. J gave up 2 bases and V 4 bases, and 12 bases lay outside the gene matches. Here the CDR3 reads CASSQKTSGKEPYEQYF. CDR3 coding DNA: TGCGCCAGCAGCCAAAAAACTAGCGGGAAGGAGCCCTACGAGCAGTACTTC.

The CDR3 sequence: CASSFARGRVLDNQPQHF. In nucleotides, the CDR3 is TGTGCCAGCTCCTTCGCCCGCGGGCGGGTCTTGGATAATCAGCCCCAGCATTTT. The V gene is TRBV7-6, the J gene TRBJ1-5; D gene uncertain. Trimming cost V 8 bases and J 4 bases, with 27 bases left between them. In germline, CDR1 is SGHVS, CDR2 FNYEAQ. The CDR3 contains 18 residues. Using reference TRBV7-6 and TRBJ1-5 for the parts outside the CDR3, the full variable domain is GAGVSQSPRYKVTKRGQDVALRCDPISGHVSLYWYRQALGQGPEFLTYFNYEAQQDKSGLPNDRFSAERPEGSISTLTIQRTEQRDSAMYRCASSFARGRVLDNQPQHFGDGTRLSIL.

The gene calls are TRBV6-1 and TRBJ2-5; D not resolved. CDR1 and CDR2 from the germline V gene are MNHNS and SASEGT. Trimming stripped 3 bases from V and 5 bases from J, with 16 bases between. The CDR3 spans 15 residues. CDR3 in DNA: TGTGCCAGCAGTGAGGGGATAAGCAGGCGGGAGACCCAGTACTTC. It codes for CASSEGISRRETQYF.

In its sample, this clonotype was seen a few times. The rearrangement joins TRBV25-1 to TRBJ2-3; tentatively, D is TRBD2 (6 bases). Germline V gene lookup returns CDR1 MGHDK and CDR2 SYGVNS. Trimming left V 5 bases short and J 10 bases short, with 10 bases between. CDR3 length: 11 amino acids. CDR3 bases: TGTGCCAGCAGTAAGCCGGGGGCGCAGTATTTT. Residues: CASSKPGAQYF. The full variable domain, completed using reference TRBV25-1 and TRBJ2-3, is EADIYQTPRYLVIGTGKKITLECSQTMGHDKMYWYQQDPGMELHLIHYSYGVNSTEKGDLSSESTVSRIRTEHFPLTLESARPSHTSQYLCASSKPGAQYFGPGTRLTVL.

The chain is built from TRBV5-1 and TRBJ2-2; D is unresolved. This CDR3 has 13 amino acids. With 0 bases removed from V and 7 bases from J, the gap between germline ends came to 7 bases. Germline lookup yields CDR1 SGHRS and CDR2 YFSETQ. CDR3: CASSLDVGGELFF. The CDR3 bases are TGCGCCAGCAGCTTGGACGTGGGCGGGGAGCTGTTTTTT.

This clonotype was seen more than once but under ten times. A read error may produce the germline difference seen at one junction end. The V and J genes are TRBV7-9 and TRBJ2-1, with D possibly TRBD2 on 5 matching bases. Germline-derived CDR1 and CDR2 are SEHNR and FQNEAQ (reference sequence). This CDR3 region has 14 residues. The DNA of the CDR3 is TGTGCCAGCAGCTCCCCGACTATTTACAATGATCAGTTCTTC. This sequence encodes CASSSPTIYNDQFF.

This clonotype was observed a single time. The chain uses TRBV20-1 and TRBJ2-7; 8 bases are shared with TRBD2. With 3 bases clipped from V and 3 bases from J, the junction kept 13 bases outside the gene matches. This CDR3 is 16 amino acids long. The V gene's germline CDR1 is DFQATT and CDR2 SNEGSKA (reference sequence). As DNA, the CDR3 is TGCAGTGCTAGGTGTACTTCTAGCGGGTGCATCTACGAGCAGTACTTC. It specifies CSARCTSSGCIYEQYF.

The chain links TRBV6-5 to TRBJ2-2; the match to TRBD2 covers 13 bases. V shed 2 bases, J shed 6 bases, and the junction held 3 bases outside the gene matches. This CDR3 region has 16 residues. The germline V gene encodes CDR1 MNHEY and CDR2 SVGAGI. CDR3 region: CASSYGLAGVPGELFF. In DNA form, the CDR3 reads TGTGCCAGCAGTTACGGACTAGCGGGAGTTCCCGGGGAGCTGTTTTTT.

This clonotype appeared a few times. V usage is TRBV29-1 and J usage is TRBJ2-1, with 12 bases that match TRBD2. The trim removed 1 base at V and 7 bases at J, leaving 5 bases unmatched. This CDR3 has 15 residues. Germline CDR1 SQVTM, CDR2 ANQGSEA. CDR3 in amino acids: CSVEGLAGGLNEQFF. Written as DNA, the CDR3 is TGCAGCGTTGAAGGTCTAGCGGGAGGGCTTAATGAGCAGTTCTTC.

This rearrangement joins TRBV5-1 to TRBJ2-5, with 10 bases aligning to TRBD1. CDR1 SGHRS and CDR2 YFSETQ come from the germline V gene. CDR3 size: 15 residues. V gave up 4 bases and J gave up 3 bases; unmatched junction bases: 6. CDR3 protein: CASSRTGGREETQYF. CDR3 nucleotides: TGCGCCAGCAGCCGGACAGGGGGTCGGGAAGAGACCCAGTACTTC.

This rearrangement joins TRBV3-1 to TRBJ1-4; 10 bases map to TRBD1. Germline CDR1 reads LGHDT; CDR2 reads YNNKEL (reference sequence). The CDR3 is 13 residues long. Trimming cost V 4 bases and J 9 bases; bases outside gene matches: 2. Written as DNA, the CDR3 is TGTGCCAGCAGCCTCGACAGGGGGCAAAAACTGTTTTTT. Translating gives CASSLDRGQKLFF.

This clonotype turned up a few times. The chain has TRBV7-9 and TRBJ1-5; D remains ambiguous. CDR1 is SEHNR and CDR2 is FQNEAQ in the germline V gene (reference sequence). The ends were cut back, 1 base at V and 6 bases at J, with 10 bases in the middle. The CDR3 has 14 residues. The CDR3 DNA reads as TGTGCCAGCAGCTTAGGAACGGGGTTTCAGCCCCAGCATTTT. Its translation is CASSLGTGFQPQHF.

This clonotype appeared a few times. The chain has TRBV25-1 and TRBJ2-7, with 7 bases aligning to TRBD1. With V trimmed by 8 bases and J by 3 bases, 10 bases remained unmatched. The length of the CDR3 is 14 residues. CDR1 and CDR2 from the germline V gene are MGHDK and SYGVNS. The CDR3 sequence: CASSVGGIVYEQYF. As DNA, the CDR3 is TGTGCCAGCTCCGTAGGGGGCATCGTCTACGAGCAGTACTTC.

This clonotype was counted only a few times. The CDR3 sequence is CASSQDGGQGVANYGYTF. In DNA form, the CDR3 reads TGTGCCAGCAGCCAAGATGGGGGACAGGGTGTAGCTAACTATGGCTACACCTTC. This rearrangement joins TRBV3-1 to TRBJ1-2; 9 nucleotides align to TRBD1. Looked up from germline, CDR1 is LGHDT and CDR2 is YNNKEL (reference sequence). The ends lost 0 bases at V and 0 bases at J; junction bases unmatched: 8. The CDR3 sequence is 18 residues long.